This TCR beta chain was documented in a study of shared clonotypes between healthy human individuals. Generated by immunoSEQ multiplex PCR, the TCRdb table keeps only in-frame clones and is missing some. The data hold fewer than 650,000 clones, with about 80% observed a single time. V was shortened by 6 bases and J by 5 bases, with 20 bases between the two germline ends. The CDR3 runs 15 residues. Per germline, CDR1 MNHNY and CDR2 SVGAGI (reference sequence). The chain recombines TRBV6-6 with TRBJ2-7, with D maybe TRBD1 (5 bases). Sample: PBMCs. The sequence came from a woman aged 40 to 49 in good health. Some clones in this sample may be carry-over from other donors' samples. CDR3 residues: CASRPIPRAGNEQYF. The DNA of the CDR3 is TGTGCCAGCAGACCCATACCGCGAGCAGGGAACGAGCAGTACTTC.